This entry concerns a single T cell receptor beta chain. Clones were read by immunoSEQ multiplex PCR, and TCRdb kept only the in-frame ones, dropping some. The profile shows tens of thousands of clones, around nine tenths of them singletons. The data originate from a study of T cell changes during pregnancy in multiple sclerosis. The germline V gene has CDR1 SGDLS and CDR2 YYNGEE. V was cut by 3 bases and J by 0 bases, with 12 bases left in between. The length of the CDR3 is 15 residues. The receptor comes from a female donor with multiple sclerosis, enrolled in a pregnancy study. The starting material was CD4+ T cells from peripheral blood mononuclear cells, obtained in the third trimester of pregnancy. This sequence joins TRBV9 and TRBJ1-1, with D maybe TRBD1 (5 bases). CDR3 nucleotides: TGTGCCAGCAGCGGACGCCCAGGGTTGAACACTGAAGCTTTCTTT. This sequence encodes CASSGRPGLNTEAFF.